Given below is one T cell receptor (beta chain) in context. The antigen it binds to is not known. Per-base qualities were not stored, and no clone one base away is much larger. Receptors were amplified or captured by the immunoSEQ multiplex PCR assay. The table comes from immuneACCESS by way of TCRdb, which keeps in-frame sequences with V and J called. Part of the clones is missing from these tables; in studies checked, under half for an unresolved V gene and the rest for unknown reasons. The sample data list some 62,000 clones, and about 72% of these were observed just once. The ten largest make up approximately 4% of the sample. The source of the sample is a study of radiotherapy plus CTLA-4 blockade in lung cancer (dated by TCRdb to 2016 to 2018). General notes on the study: Among the enrolled patients, about 20% had an objective response, and 31% reached disease control.

Focal radiation therapy combined with CTLA-4 blockade (ipilimumab) was tested in patients with chemo-refractory metastatic non-small-cell lung cancer. The study at large found these results: After treatment with radiotherapy and ipilimumab, TCR clones that originated in tumors expanded in peripheral blood. The strongest predictors of response, as reported, were early dynamic changes in blood T cell clones along with a rise in serum interferon-beta after radiation.

Sequenced material: peripheral blood, taken from a patient treated with radiotherapy plus ipilimumab. The TCR comes from a human donor with non-small cell lung cancer who had a complete response to radiotherapy plus ipilimumab.

The CDR3 region has the sequence CASSTSETSTDTQYF. The nucleotide sequence reads as follows: TGTGCCAGCAGCACATCAGAAACTAGCACAGATACGCAGTATTTT. This chain joins TRBV7-9 to TRBJ2-3; there is no confident call for the D gene. The germline V gene (reference sequence) sets CDR1 to SEHNR and CDR2 to FQNEAQ. Relative to germline, V is 5 bases shorter and J is 0 bases shorter, with 12 bases between their ends. The CDR3 numbers 15 residues from cysteine through phenylalanine. Only the CDR3 portion is preserved as DNA: 45 bases, with reading frame beginning at the first base.